These 15 T cell receptor beta chains were all obtained from the same sample, sequenced in a study of blood T cell repertoires in COVID-19. Measured with immunoSEQ multiplex PCR; TCRdb has only the in-frame clones, and not every one. This repertoire shows 20,000 or so clones, approximately 84% found once; its top ten account for 3% to 4.5%. Input material: peripheral blood. The receptor set was obtained from a man in his fifties with active COVID-19.

The J gene is TRBJ2-1, the V gene TRBV27; 9 bases are a match to TRBD2. The V and J ends lost 4 bases and 2 bases, in that order; junction bases with no gene match: 3. This CDR3 spans 15 amino acids. Per the germline V gene, CDR1 is MNHEY and CDR2 is SMNVEV (reference sequence). The CDR3 region has the DNA TGTGCCAGCAGTTCACTAGCGGGCCCCTACAATGAGCAGTTCTTC. Translated: CASSSLAGPYNEQFF.

The V call is TRBV5-6, the J call TRBJ1-1; D is unclear. Germline V gene sequence: CDR1 SGHDT, CDR2 YYEEEE. The CDR3 length is 15 residues. The V gene lost 2 bases and the J gene lost 4 bases, with 15 bases spanning the gap. The CDR3 nucleotides are TGTGCCAGCAGCTTCCTTTCGGGTTTCGTCACTGAAGCTTTCTTT. It translates to CASSFLSGFVTEAFF.

This chain links TRBV30 with TRBJ1-2; D gene ambiguous. This CDR3 contains 13 residues. Per germline, CDR1 GTSNPN and CDR2 SVGIG (reference sequence). V was pared by 0 bases and J by 4 bases, with 9 bases between. The CDR3 protein is CAWSVWEGYGYTF. CDR3 coding DNA: TGTGCCTGGAGTGTATGGGAGGGCTATGGCTACACCTTC.

V gene TRBV3-1 (or the pseudogene TRBV3-2) combines with J gene TRBJ2-7; D possibly corresponds to TRBD1 (7 bases). Germline-derived CDR1 and CDR2 are LGHDT and YNNKEL (reference sequence). The CDR3 spans 12 residues. The germline V and J ends were trimmed by 4 bases and 6 bases, with 10 bases remaining between them. The CDR3 DNA reads TGTGCCAGCAGCCCAGGGGGGCGCGAGCAGTACTTC. Residues: CASSPGGREQYF.

The chain uses TRBV9 and TRBJ2-6, with a possible D match to TRBD1 (6 bases). Germline V gene lookup returns CDR1 SGDLS and CDR2 YYNGEE. V lost 0 bases and J lost 4, with 26 bases in between. The CDR3 is 21 residues long. The DNA for the CDR3 is TGTGCCAGCAGCGTAGGGGGTTGGGGCAGGGGAAAACTGGGAGGGGCCAACGTCCTGACTTTC. Protein: CASSVGGWGRGKLGGANVLTF.

J is TRBJ1-4 and V is TRBV7-9; D might be TRBD1 (5 bases). The CDR3 length is 13 residues. From germline, CDR1 is SEHNR and CDR2 FQNEAQ (reference sequence). Deletions cut 4 bases from V and 8 bases from J, with 11 bases between. DNA for the CDR3: TGTGCCAGCAGCTATTCCGCAGGGGAAAAACTGTTTTTT. As protein: CASSYSAGEKLFF. Using reference TRBV7-9 and TRBJ1-4 for the parts outside the CDR3, the full variable domain is DTGVSQNPRHKITKRGQNVTFRCDPISEHNRLYWYRQTLGQGPEFLTYFQNEAQLEKSRLLSDRFSAERPKGSFSTLEIQRTEQGDSAMYLCASSYSAGEKLFFGSGTQLSVL.

This clone was seen just once. This rearrangement joins TRBV7-9 to TRBJ2-1; D may be TRBD1 (5 bases). This CDR3 is 12 amino acids long. The germline gives CDR1 SEHNR, CDR2 FQNEAQ (reference sequence). The ends were cut back, 5 bases at V and 5 bases at J, with 7 bases in the middle. CDR3 sequence reads: CASSRQHNEQFF. The DNA for the CDR3 is TGTGCCAGCAGCCGACAGCACAATGAGCAGTTCTTC.

V usage is TRBV7-9 and J usage is TRBJ2-3, with D hard to call. Germline V gene data show CDR1 as SEHNR and CDR2 as FQNEAQ (reference sequence). This CDR3 comprises 14 residues. V was pared by 2 bases and J by 1 base, with 7 bases between. Written as DNA, the CDR3 is TGTGCCAGCAGCTTACCCCTAGGCACAGATACGCAGTATTTT. This encodes CASSLPLGTDTQYF.

CDR3 nucleotides: TGCGCCAGCTACAGGACAGGGACGGACACCGGGGAGCTGTTTTTT. It is translated as CASYRTGTDTGELFF. The V gene is TRBV10-2, the J gene TRBJ2-2; 8 nucleotides line up with TRBD1. Per the germline V gene, CDR1 is WSHSY and CDR2 is SAAADI. V lost 8 bases, J lost 3 bases, and 8 bases stayed unmatched. The CDR3 loop spans 15 amino acids.

V is TRBV30 and J is TRBJ2-7; 7 bases fit TRBD2. The length of the CDR3 is 13 residues. Germline CDR1 is GTSNPN and CDR2 is SVGIG (reference sequence). V shed 3 bases and J 9 bases; nucleotides not matched to a gene: 11. The CDR3 DNA reads TGTGCCTGGAGGGGAGTGGCGGGGGTTGCGCAGTACTTC. Translated: CAWRGVAGVAQYF.

This chain joins TRBV6-6 and TRBJ2-3; 10 bases line up with TRBD2. Trimming took 5 bases from V and 1 from J; bases not matched to a gene: 6. The germline gives CDR1 MNHNY, CDR2 SVGAGI (reference sequence). The CDR3 has 16 residues. The CDR3 reads CASSTKRGGRTDTQYF. The DNA of the CDR3 is TGTGCCAGCAGTACGAAGCGGGGGGGCCGCACAGATACGCAGTATTTT.

The chain joins TRBV10-2 to TRBJ2-1; TRBD2 matches 15 bases. Germline trimming cut 8 bases from V and 7 bases from J; bases unmatched to any gene: 6. The CDR3 runs 15 residues. The germline gives CDR1 WSHSY, CDR2 SAAADI. In DNA, the CDR3 is TGCGCCAGCCTGGGACTAGCGGGGGGTATTAATGAGCAGTTCTTC. Its translation is CASLGLAGGINEQFF.

The chain combines TRBV7-9 with TRBJ1-1, with 8 bases identical to TRBD1. Losses at the gene ends were 6 bases for V and 4 bases for J; bases not matched to a gene: 4. Germline V lookup: CDR1 SEHNR, CDR2 FQNEAQ (reference sequence). The CDR3 length is 13 residues. The CDR3 sequence is CASRAGGFTEAFF. Here the CDR3 DNA reads TGTGCCAGCAGGGCAGGGGGCTTCACTGAAGCTTTCTTT.

The chain couples TRBV7-2 to TRBJ2-2; 12 bases are a match to TRBD1. The CDR3 is made up of 18 amino acids. After removal of 7 bases from V and 4 bases from J, the junction contained 13 bases not matched to a gene. Germline values: CDR1 SGHTA, CDR2 FQGNSA. The chain's CDR3 is CASTPSPGTGGLTGELFF. Written as DNA, the CDR3 is TGTGCCAGCACCCCCAGCCCCGGGACAGGGGGCCTCACCGGGGAGCTGTTTTTT.

V gene TRBV7-9 combines with J gene TRBJ2-7; maybe TRBD1 (6 bases). The CDR3 sequence is 16 residues long. Deletions cut 2 bases from V and 5 bases from J, with 19 bases between. Germline lookup yields CDR1 SEHNR and CDR2 FQNEAQ (reference sequence). DNA of the CDR3: TGTGCCAGCAGCTTACCCAGGGGCCAACTCAGGGACGAGCAGTACTTC. Its translation: CASSLPRGQLRDEQYF. The entire variable domain, with the rest obtained from reference TRBV7-9 and TRBJ2-7, is as follows: DTGVSQNPRHKITKRGQNVTFRCDPISEHNRLYWYRQTLGQGPEFLTYFQNEAQLEKSRLLSDRFSAERPKGSFSTLEIQRTEQGDSAMYLCASSLPRGQLRDEQYFGPGTRLTVT.